This is a list of T cell receptor beta chains from one sample in a study of regulatory T cells in long-lasting Graves disease. TCRdb used MiXCR to reprocess the multiplex PCR reads, holding one entry per CDR3 protein. Found here are about 220,000 distinct CDR3 sequences, roughly a fifth of them singletons; the top ten hold 10% to 15%. These sequences were also reported in another study, on T cells in Graves' hyperthyroidism and ophthalmopathy.

This specimen was peripheral blood mononuclear cells (PBMCs), taken at new diagnosis, from a patient treated with antithyroid drugs. These receptor sequences come from a woman aged 25-40 years with Graves disease. Each CDR3 is given without its conserved first and last residue. The order of the fields is J gene, V gene, CDR3 length, CDR3 protein.

TRBJ2-2 TRBV5-4 13 ASSFWERNTGELF
TRBJ2-7 TRBV29-1 11 SVGRTGGNEQY
TRBJ1-2 TRBV3-1 12 ASSQVGESHGYT
TRBJ2-6 TRBV14 17 ASSPFSGGHITGANVLT
TRBJ1-6 TRBV20-1 15 SARQRELSSYNSPLH
TRBJ2-5 TRBV20-1 11 SARATSAETQY
TRBJ2-1 TRBV7-9 11 ASSAGQPNEQF
TRBJ2-7 TRBV15 11 ATSTTREGEQY
TRBJ2-5 TRBV2 10 ASSWTQETQY
TRBJ1-1 TRBV2 14 ASSETGQVLLGHAF
TRBJ1-5 TRBV24-1 13 ATTDLRREGQPQH
TRBJ2-1 TRBV20-1 11 SARAPQGGGQF
TRBJ1-1 TRBV11-1 12 ASSPGTGYTEAF
TRBJ2-7 TRBV27 12 ASSLIGADYEQY
TRBJ2-5 TRBV19 18 ASSERANFGAGVRQETQY
TRBJ2-4 TRBV7-2 14 ASSPTPSGGKNIQY
TRBJ2-2 TRBV11-3 12 ASSPAGNTGELF
TRBJ2-6 TRBV4-2 16 ASSPEGNSHSGANVLT
TRBJ1-1 TRBV6-1 12 ASTTGQRSTEAF
TRBJ2-1 TRBV19 15 ASSIGNSGRPDNEQF
TRBJ1-2 TRBV4-1 16 ASSQDRGTGGWGYGYT
TRBJ1-1 TRBV12-3/TRBV12-4 13 ASRQTGQMNTEAF
TRBJ2-3 TRBV5-5 13 ASSLSGSMSDTQY
TRBJ1-5 TRBV5-4 13 ASSTFPGGDQPQH
TRBJ1-5 TRBV6-1 11 AISSGSHQPQH
TRBJ1-2 TRBV2 12 ASSGRGTNYGYT
TRBJ2-2 TRBV2 12 ASRGTGETGELF
TRBJ2-7 TRBV20-1 12 SALLRQGAYEQY
TRBJ2-3 TRBV6-1 12 ASWPGQGPDTQY
TRBJ1-2 TRBV3-1 12 ASSLGHVIYGYT
TRBJ2-5 TRBV2 11 ASRDSGLETQY
TRBJ2-1 TRBV20-1 12 SARSDGEFNEQF
TRBJ1-5 TRBV30 11 AWSHSSNQPQH
TRBJ1-6 TRBV13 14 ASSPHGTLNNSPLH
TRBJ1-2 TRBV12-3/TRBV12-4 10 ASRAGRFGYT
TRBJ1-5 TRBV19 13 ASSAHRGMNQPQH
NA TRBV20-1 11 SARDFSGETQY
TRBJ1-6 TRBV30 11 AWRMGLDSPLH
TRBJ2-1 TRBV11-3 11 ASSFSGNNEQF
TRBJ1-1 TRBV12-3/TRBV12-4 12 ASREGARDTEAF
TRBJ1-2 TRBV30 9 AWRQPYGYT
TRBJ1-1 TRBV12-3/TRBV12-4 12 ASSPPTVNTEAF
TRBJ2-1 TRBV27 12 ASSLGQGGNEQF
TRBJ2-3 TRBV5-1 15 ASSLIPPGLKGDTQY
TRBJ2-1 TRBV6-2/TRBV6-3 12 ASSYSTSGNEQF
TRBJ1-1 TRBV6-5 12 ASSFGQANTEAF
TRBJ2-3 TRBV4-1 14 ASSQEPLGSTDTQY
TRBJ2-7 TRBV7-8 12 ASSKVAGVGEQY
TRBJ2-7 TRBV28 11 ASSSGESYEQY
TRBJ2-3 TRBV6-4 14 ASSEKAGGASDTQY
TRBJ1-1 TRBV6-1 11 ASSPELNTEAF
TRBJ1-1 TRBV28 13 ASSGPGNMNTEAF
TRBJ1-1 TRBV28 9 ASSFRLEAF
TRBJ2-5 TRBV2 11 ASSGGAGETQY